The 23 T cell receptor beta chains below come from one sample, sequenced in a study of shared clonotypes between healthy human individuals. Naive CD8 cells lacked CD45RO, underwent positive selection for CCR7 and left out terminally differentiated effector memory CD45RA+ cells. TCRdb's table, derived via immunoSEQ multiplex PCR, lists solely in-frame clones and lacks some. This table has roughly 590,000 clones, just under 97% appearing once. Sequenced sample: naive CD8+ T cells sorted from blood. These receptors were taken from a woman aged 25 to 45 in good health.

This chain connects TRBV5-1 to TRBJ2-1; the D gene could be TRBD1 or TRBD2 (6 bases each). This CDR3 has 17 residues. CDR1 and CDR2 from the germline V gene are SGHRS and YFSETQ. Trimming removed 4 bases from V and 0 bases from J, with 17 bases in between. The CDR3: CASSPRGEIGSYNEQFF. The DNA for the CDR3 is TGCGCCAGCAGCCCAAGGGGGGAGATAGGCTCCTACAATGAGCAGTTCTTC. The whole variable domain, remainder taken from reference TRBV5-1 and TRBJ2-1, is KAGVTQTPRYLIKTRGQQVTLSCSPISGHRSVSWYQQTPGQGLQFLFEYFSETQRNKGNFPGRFSGRQFSNSRSEMNVSTLELGDSALYLCASSPRGEIGSYNEQFFGPGTRLTVL.

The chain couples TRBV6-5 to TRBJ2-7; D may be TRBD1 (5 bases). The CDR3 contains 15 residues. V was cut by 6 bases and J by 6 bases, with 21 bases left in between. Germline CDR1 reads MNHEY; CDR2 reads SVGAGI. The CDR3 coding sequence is TGTGCCAGCAGCCTCTTTTTGGGCCAACAGGCCGAGCAGTACTTC. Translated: CASSLFLGQQAEQYF.

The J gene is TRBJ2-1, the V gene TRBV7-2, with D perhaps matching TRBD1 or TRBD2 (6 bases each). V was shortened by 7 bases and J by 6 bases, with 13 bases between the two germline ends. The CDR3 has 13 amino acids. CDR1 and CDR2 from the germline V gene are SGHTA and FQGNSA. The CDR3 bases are TGTGCCAGCACCGCATGGGGGGCCAATGAGCAGTTCTTC. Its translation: CASTAWGANEQFF.

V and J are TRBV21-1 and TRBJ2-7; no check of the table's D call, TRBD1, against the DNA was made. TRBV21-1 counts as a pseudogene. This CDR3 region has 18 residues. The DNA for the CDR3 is TGTGCCAGCAGCAGGAGGGACAGGGAACAGTATAACTCCTACGAGCAGTACTTC. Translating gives CASSRRDREQYNSYEQYF.

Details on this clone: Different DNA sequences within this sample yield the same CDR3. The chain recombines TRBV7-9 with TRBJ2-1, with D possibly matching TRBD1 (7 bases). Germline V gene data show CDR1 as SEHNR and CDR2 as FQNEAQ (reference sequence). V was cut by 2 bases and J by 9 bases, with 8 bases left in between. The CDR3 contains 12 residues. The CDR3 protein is CASSLQGGEQFF. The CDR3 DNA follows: TGTGCCAGCAGCTTACAGGGGGGTGAGCAGTTCTTC. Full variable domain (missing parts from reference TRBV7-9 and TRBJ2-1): DTGVSQNPRHKITKRGQNVTFRCDPISEHNRLYWYRQTLGQGPEFLTYFQNEAQLEKSRLLSDRFSAERPKGSFSTLEIQRTEQGDSAMYLCASSLQGGEQFFGPGTRLTVL.

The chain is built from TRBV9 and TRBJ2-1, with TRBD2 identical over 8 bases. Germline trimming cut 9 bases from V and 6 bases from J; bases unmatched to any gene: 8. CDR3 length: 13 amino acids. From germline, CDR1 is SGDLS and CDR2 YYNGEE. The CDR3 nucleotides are TGTGCCACAGGGAGCGGGAGTGTCAATGAGCAGTTCTTC. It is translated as CATGSGSVNEQFF.

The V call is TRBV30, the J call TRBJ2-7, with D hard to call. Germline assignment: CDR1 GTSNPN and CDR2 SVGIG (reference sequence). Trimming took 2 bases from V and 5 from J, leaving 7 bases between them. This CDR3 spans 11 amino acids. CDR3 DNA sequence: TGTGCCTGGAGTACCTTAAACGAGCAGTACTTC. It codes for CAWSTLNEQYF.

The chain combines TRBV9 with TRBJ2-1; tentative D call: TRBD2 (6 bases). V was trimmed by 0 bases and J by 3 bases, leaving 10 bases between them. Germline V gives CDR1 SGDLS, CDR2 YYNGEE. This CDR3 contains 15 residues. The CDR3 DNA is TGTGCCAGCAGCGTAGGCGGGGTCCTCTACAATGAGCAGTTCTTC. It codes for CASSVGGVLYNEQFF.

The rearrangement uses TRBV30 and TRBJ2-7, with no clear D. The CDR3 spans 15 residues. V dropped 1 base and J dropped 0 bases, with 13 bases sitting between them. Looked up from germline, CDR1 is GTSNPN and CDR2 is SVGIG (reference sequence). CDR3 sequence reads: CAWSADFLSSYEQYF. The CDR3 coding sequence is TGTGCCTGGAGTGCTGACTTCCTAAGCTCCTACGAGCAGTACTTC.

DNA for the CDR3: TGTGCCAGCAGTGAAGCGCTTTACAGGGGGCTACAAGAGACCCAGTACTTC. Its translation: CASSEALYRGLQETQYF. The J gene is TRBJ2-5, the V gene TRBV6-1; 9 nucleotides align to TRBD1. With 0 bases clipped from V and 2 bases from J, the junction kept 7 bases outside the gene matches. The CDR3 runs to 17 residues. Per germline, CDR1 MNHNS and CDR2 SASEGT.

CDR3 in DNA: TGTGCCAGCAGCTTAGAGCGGACTAGCGTGTACAATGAGCAGTTCTTC. Encoded protein: CASSLERTSVYNEQFF. This chain links TRBV11-1 with TRBJ2-1; 9 nucleotides match TRBD2. CDR1 and CDR2 (germline): SGHAT, FQDESV (reference sequence). The CDR3 runs to 16 residues. The ends lost 1 base at V and 4 bases at J; junction bases unmatched: 5. The full variable domain, its missing parts supplied by reference TRBV11-1 and TRBJ2-1, is EAEVAQSPRYKITEKSQAVAFWCDPISGHATLYWYRQILGQGPELLVQFQDESVVDDSQLPKDRFSAERLKGVDSTLKIQPAELGDSAMYLCASSLERTSVYNEQFFGPGTRLTVL.

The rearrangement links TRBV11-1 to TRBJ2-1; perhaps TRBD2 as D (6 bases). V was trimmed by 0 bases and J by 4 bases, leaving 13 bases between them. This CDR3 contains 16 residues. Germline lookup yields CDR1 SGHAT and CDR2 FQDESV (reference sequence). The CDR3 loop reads CASSLAVGLTYNEQFF. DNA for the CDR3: TGTGCCAGCAGCTTAGCGGTGGGACTCACTTACAATGAGCAGTTCTTC.

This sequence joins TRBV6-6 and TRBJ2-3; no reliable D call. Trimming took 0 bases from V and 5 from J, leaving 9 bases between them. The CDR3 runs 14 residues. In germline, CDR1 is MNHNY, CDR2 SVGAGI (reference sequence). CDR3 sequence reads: CASSYSTPIDTQYF. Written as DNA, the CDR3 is TGTGCCAGCAGTTACTCGACTCCCATAGATACGCAGTATTTT.

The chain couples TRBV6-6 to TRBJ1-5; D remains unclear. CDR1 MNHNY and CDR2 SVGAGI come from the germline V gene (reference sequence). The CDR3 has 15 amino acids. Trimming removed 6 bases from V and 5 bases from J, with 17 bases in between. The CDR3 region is CASSNVEGAHQPQHF. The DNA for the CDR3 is TGTGCCAGCAGCAACGTTGAGGGTGCACATCAGCCCCAGCATTTT.

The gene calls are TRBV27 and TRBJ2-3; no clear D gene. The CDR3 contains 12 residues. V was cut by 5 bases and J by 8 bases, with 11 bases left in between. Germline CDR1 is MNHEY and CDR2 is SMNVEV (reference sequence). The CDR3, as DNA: TGTGCCAGCAGTCCGGCCCCGGGTACGCAGTATTTT. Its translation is CASSPAPGTQYF.

CDR3 DNA: TGTGCCAGCAGCACTGGGAGGTGGCGGGAGGTTTACACCGGGGAGCTGTTTTTT. It yields the protein CASSTGRWREVYTGELFF. V usage is TRBV5-4 and J usage is TRBJ2-2; 8 bases fit TRBD2. This CDR3 is built from 18 residues. J gave up 3 bases and V 4 bases, and 14 bases lay outside the gene matches. The V gene's germline CDR1 is SGHNT and CDR2 YYREEE (reference sequence).

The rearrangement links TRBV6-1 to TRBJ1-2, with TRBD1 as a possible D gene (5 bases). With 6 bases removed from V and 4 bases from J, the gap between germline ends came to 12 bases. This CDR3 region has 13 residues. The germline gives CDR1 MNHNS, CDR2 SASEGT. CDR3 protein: CASSPGLSYGYTF. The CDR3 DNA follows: TGTGCCAGCAGCCCGGGGCTAAGCTATGGCTACACCTTC.

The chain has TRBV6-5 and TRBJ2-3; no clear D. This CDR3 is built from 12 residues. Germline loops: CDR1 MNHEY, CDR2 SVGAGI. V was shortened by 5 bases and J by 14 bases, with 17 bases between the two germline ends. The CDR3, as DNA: TGTGCCAGCAGTCCCGGCCCGGGCCCCATGTATTTT. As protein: CASSPGPGPMYF.

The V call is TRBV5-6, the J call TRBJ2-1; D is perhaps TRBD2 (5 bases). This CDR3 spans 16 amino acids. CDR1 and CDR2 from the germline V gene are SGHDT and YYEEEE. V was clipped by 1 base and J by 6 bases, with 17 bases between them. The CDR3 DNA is TGTGCCAGCAGCTTGACCCTAGCTGAGACTTTCAATGAGCAGTTCTTC. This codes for CASSLTLAETFNEQFF.

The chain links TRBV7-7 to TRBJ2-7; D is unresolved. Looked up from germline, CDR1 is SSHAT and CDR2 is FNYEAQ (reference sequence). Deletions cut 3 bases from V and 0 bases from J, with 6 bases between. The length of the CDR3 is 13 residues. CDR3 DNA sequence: TGTGCCAGCAGCTTGGCGGACTCCTACGAGCAGTACTTC. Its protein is CASSLADSYEQYF.

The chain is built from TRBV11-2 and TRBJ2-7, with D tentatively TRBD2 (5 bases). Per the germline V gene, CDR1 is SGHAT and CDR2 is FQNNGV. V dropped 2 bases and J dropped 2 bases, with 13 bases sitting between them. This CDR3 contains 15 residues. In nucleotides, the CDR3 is TGTGCCAGCAGCTTATCGAGGACGGGGACCTACGAGCAGTACTTC. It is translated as CASSLSRTGTYEQYF.

CDR3 bases: TGTGCCAGCAGCTTGGAGGGGACGGTGCGGACTGAAGCTTTCTTT. It encodes CASSLEGTVRTEAFF. The V call is TRBV5-5, the J call TRBJ1-1; perhaps TRBD1 as D (5 bases). The CDR3 covers 15 residues. The germline V and J ends were trimmed by 0 bases and 5 bases, with 14 bases remaining between them. CDR1 and CDR2 from the germline V gene are SGHKS and YYEKEE (reference sequence).

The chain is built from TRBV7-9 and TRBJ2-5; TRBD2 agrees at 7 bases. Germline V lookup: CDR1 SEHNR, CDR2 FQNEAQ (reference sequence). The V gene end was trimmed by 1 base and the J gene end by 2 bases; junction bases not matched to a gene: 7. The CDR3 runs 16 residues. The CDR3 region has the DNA TGTGCCAGCAGCTTAGAACCCAGCGGGGTACAAGAGACCCAGTACTTC. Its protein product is CASSLEPSGVQETQYF.